Reported below is one T cell receptor (beta chain). Its antigen is currently unknown. The record originates from a study of identifying expanded T cells in peripheral blood. Study-level points and caveats: Variance in clone template counts between approximately 2-week samples significantly increased with total template count across all healthy donors.

The length of the CDR3 is 14 residues. Germline V gene lookup returns CDR1 MNHNY and CDR2 SVGAGI (reference sequence). The V gene lost 2 bases and the J gene lost 4 bases, with 9 bases spanning the gap. Profiling relied on immunoSEQ multiplex PCR, and the TCRdb table lists in-frame clones only, not all of them. The sample includes over 80,000 clones, roughly 86% of them seen just once. Material: blood. The sequence came from a person between 18 and 75 years old in good health. This rearrangement joins TRBV6-6 to TRBJ2-1; D is unresolved. The CDR3: CASSYGPQYNEQFF. In nucleotides, the CDR3 is TGTGCCAGCAGTTACGGACCCCAATACAATGAGCAGTTCTTC.